This T cell receptor beta chain is from a study of siplizumab effects on memory and regulatory T cells. Per sample, around 100,000 TCR templates were assayed. Data came from immunoSEQ multiplex PCR; TCRdb stores just in-frame clones and leaves some out. The repertoire consists of approximately 100,000 clones, with approximately 91% occurring once and the leading ten covering about 2.4%. As to this clone: Its antigen remains unknown. The same CDR3 also results from other DNA sequences found in this sample.

General study points: Naive T cells were seen as more diverse than memory cells and as major alloresponse contributors. Unstimulated subset assignment was obtained for only a minor fraction of alloreactive clones. Naive or memory phenotype assignment was not possible for roughly 75-96% of proliferating CD4+ or CD8+ clones.

The germline V gene has CDR1 MNHEY and CDR2 SMNVEV (reference sequence). CDR3 length: 14 amino acids. Trimming pared 5 bases from V and 7 bases from J, leaving 15 bases between. The sequence derives from a human donor in good health. Some clones in this sample may be carry-over from other donors' samples. The V call is TRBV27, the J call TRBJ2-1; tentatively, D is TRBD2 (5 bases). Sequencing input: CD4+ T cells sorted from blood. As DNA, the CDR3 is TGTGCCAGCAGTCTACCGACTAACTATAATGAGCAGTTCTTC. It yields the protein CASSLPTNYNEQFF.